This TCR beta chain originates from a study of CD8 T cells in Susac syndrome. Study information: At the time of blood draw, patients with Susac syndrome were therapy-naive, receiving corticosteroids, or receiving intravenous immunoglobulin alone.

General study findings and limits: The study recognized that the number of individuals in its TCR sequencing and HLA analysis was relatively small.

CDR1 SQVTM and CDR2 ANQGSEA come from the germline V gene. V lost 4 bases, J lost 0 bases, and 7 bases lay in between. CDR3 size: 12 residues. Random hexamers primed reverse transcription of about 0.45 to 1 ug RNA. Across 54 Vbeta and 13 Jbeta, immunoSEQ multiplex PCR amplified TCR beta CDR3. TCRdb analysed the immunoSEQ multiplex PCR reads with MiXCR anew, one entry per CDR3 protein. The sample includes 150,000 or so distinct CDR3 sequences, roughly 95% of them seen just once. A single count supports this clonotype. Its target is unknown. The T cells that were sequenced for TCR beta were CD8+ and CD4+ cells from blood.

Sequencing was done on a sample of CD4+ T cells from PBMCs. The chain is built from TRBV29-1 and TRBJ2-7; D is uncertain. The source of this sequence is a human donor with Susac syndrome. The CDR3 is CSVAANSYEQYF. In DNA form, the CDR3 reads TGCAGCGTTGCGGCCAACTCCTACGAGCAGTACTTC.